The rows below give T cell receptor beta chains drawn from one sample of a study of cytomegalovirus exposure and HLA in healthy donors. Profiled with immunoSEQ multiplex PCR; TCRdb holds only in-frame clones, not every one. The repertoire holds fewer than 200,000 clones, about 85% seen once, with 4.5% to 5.5% in the top ten. Specimen: PBMCs. The receptor set was obtained from a woman between 45 and 65 years old in good health and CMV-seropositive. The CDR3 runs from the conserved cysteine through the conserved F or W. The D gene is left open where the match is weak. Size values are once, few and many counts, or a class for expanded clones, and some rows have none.

d_call clone_size j_call v_call cdr3_nt cdr3_aa
TRBD2 NA TRBJ2-5 TRBV5-1 TGCGCCAGCAGCACCGGGACTAGCGCAAGCCAAGAGACCCAGTACTTC CASSTGTSASQETQYF
NA few TRBJ1-4 TRBV2 TGTGCCAGCGGTACGGGTGAAAAACTGTTTTTT CASGTGEKLFF
NA once TRBJ2-7 TRBV27 TGTGCCAGCAGTTTGATGTGGGAGTCGTCCTACGAGCAGTACTTC CASSLMWESSYEQYF
TRBD1 NA TRBJ1-6 TRBV27 TGTGCCAGCAGTCCGGGGACAGGGGGCTCTTATAATTCACCCCTCCACTTT CASSPGTGGSYNSPLHF
TRBD2 NA TRBJ2-4 TRBV5-1 TGCGCCAGCAGCTTGTCGCCGGGAGGGCCCGGAGAAAACATTCAGTACTTC CASSLSPGGPGENIQYF
TRBD2 NA TRBJ2-7 TRBV4-2 TGTGCCAGCAGCGCTACGGGACTAGCGGGGGGGCCGAGCTCCTACGAGCAGTACTTC CASSATGLAGGPSSYEQYF
NA NA TRBJ1-1 TRBV6-6 TGTGCCAGCAGTTACGGGGGGGACGCCACTGAAGCTTTCTTT CASSYGGDATEAFF
NA NA TRBJ1-2 TRBV5-6 TGTGCCAGCAGCCCCCGCGCAGGGGATTTCTATGGCTACACCTTC CASSPRAGDFYGYTF
TRBD2 NA TRBJ2-1 TRBV29-1 TGCAGCGGGACTAGCGGGGGGGCAAGGCGCAATGAGCAGTTCTTC CSGTSGGARRNEQFF
NA NA TRBJ2-1 TRBV11-2 TGTGCCAGCAGCATAATCGGTGAGCAGTTCTTC CASSIIGEQFF
NA NA TRBJ1-3 TRBV9 TGTGCCAGCAGCGTAGCTACGCGGGCCACTGGAAACACCATATATTTT CASSVATRATGNTIYF
NA NA TRBJ1-2 TRBV6-1 TGTGCCAGCAGTGAAGGAGGGGAGGCGTTCCGCTACACCTTC CASSEGGEAFRYTF
TRBD1 NA TRBJ2-3 TRBV10-1 TGCGCCAGCAGCCTGACAGGGGTGTCTCAGAATACGCAGTATTTT CASSLTGVSQNTQYF
NA NA TRBJ2-1 TRBV7-9 TGTTCCTCTATCGCGGGGAAGAACTACAATGAGCAGTTCTTC CSSIAGKNYNEQFF
TRBD1 NA TRBJ1-6 TRBV6-4 TGTGCCAGCAGTGAAATAGCAGGGGGTGGTTCACCCCTCCACTTT CASSEIAGGGSPLHF
TRBD1 once TRBJ1-2 TRBV7-3 TGTGCCAGCAGCTTCGGGACAGGGAGGGGCTACACCTTC CASSFGTGRGYTF
NA NA TRBJ1-3 TRBV5-4 TGTGCCAGCAGCTTGTGGGGAGATGGAAACACCATATATTTT CASSLWGDGNTIYF
NA NA TRBJ2-4 TRBV10-3 TGTGCCATCAGTGAGGGCTCCCTACAGGGAGCCAAAAACATTCAGTACTTC CAISEGSLQGAKNIQYF
TRBD1 once TRBJ2-7 TRBV19 TGTGCCAGTGGTATCGGACAGGGCGGAGGCCGGGGGAGCGAGCAGTACTTC CASGIGQGGGRGSEQYF
TRBD1 NA TRBJ2-7 TRBV5-8 TGTGCCAGCAGCTTGCCCGGGACAGTCGAGCAGTACTTC CASSLPGTVEQYF
NA NA TRBJ2-1 TRBV28 TGTGCCAGCAGCCTGCCTGACAGGTGGAATGAGCAGTTCTTC CASSLPDRWNEQFF
NA few TRBJ2-7 TRBV4-1 TGCGCCAGCAGCCAAGAACCCATTCAGGCAGGGGCCTACGAGCAGTACTTC CASSQEPIQAGAYEQYF
NA NA TRBJ2-3 TRBV29-1 TGCAGCGTTGGTCATGAGGGCACAGATACGCAGTATTTT CSVGHEGTDTQYF
TRBD1 few TRBJ1-4 TRBV5-4 TGTGCCAGCAGCTCCAGAACAGGGGCAACTAATGAAAAACTGTTTTTT CASSSRTGATNEKLFF
NA NA TRBJ2-1 TRBV9 TGTGCCAGCAGCTCCCGAGACAGTCCCTACAATGAGCAGTTCTTC CASSSRDSPYNEQFF
NA NA TRBJ1-2 TRBV19 TGTGCCAGTACTGCTCAGTCGACAGCCAACTATGGCTACACCTTC CASTAQSTANYGYTF
NA few TRBJ2-2 TRBV30 TGTGCCTCGGCGAGGAGGGAAGGGTCCGGGGAGCTGTTTTTT CASARREGSGELFF
NA few TRBJ2-1 TRBV4-3 TGCGCCAGCAGCCAAGTATTAGGGGCCCTAACCTACAATGAGCAGTTCTTC CASSQVLGALTYNEQFF
TRBD2 NA TRBJ2-5 TRBV7-2 TGTGCCAGCAGCTCTGGACTAGCGGGGGGTCAAGAGACCCAGTACTTC CASSSGLAGGQETQYF
NA once TRBJ2-7 TRBV10-3 TGTGCCAGCGGGGACAGTCTCTACGAGCAGTACTTC CASGDSLYEQYF
TRBD1 NA TRBJ1-2 TRBV23-1 TGCGCCAGCGGTCGGGCAGTGTGGGACAGGGCGAACTATGGCTACACCTTC CASGRAVWDRANYGYTF
NA NA TRBJ2-1 TRBV7-3 TGTGCCAGCAGCTTAAGAGGCGGCCCCTCCTACAATGAGCAGTTCTTC CASSLRGGPSYNEQFF
TRBD1 NA TRBJ1-3 TRBV25-1 TGTGCCAGCAGTGACCCAAGGACAGGGAGACAACACACCATATATTTT CASSDPRTGRQHTIYF
NA once TRBJ1-1 TRBV19 TGTGCCAGTACCGAGCTTCAAATGAACACTGAAGCTTTCTTT CASTELQMNTEAFF
TRBD1 NA TRBJ1-6 TRBV6-4 TGTGCCAGCAGTACCGGACAGGGGCGTAATTCACCCCTCCACTTT CASSTGQGRNSPLHF
NA NA TRBJ1-3 TRBV7-2 TGTGCCAGCAGCATCAATCCGGGATTCTCTGGAAACACCATATATTTT CASSINPGFSGNTIYF
NA few TRBJ1-2 TRBV6-4 TGTGCCAGCAGTGACGGCCAGGGGCACTATGGCTACACCTTC CASSDGQGHYGYTF
TRBD2 NA TRBJ2-1 TRBV5-1 TGCGCCAGCAGCGGTAGCGGGAGGGTCTACAATGAGCAGTTCTTC CASSGSGRVYNEQFF
NA NA TRBJ1-1 TRBV6-5 TGTGCCAGCAGTGAAGCTGGACAAACGAGGGCTTTCTTT CASSEAGQTRAFF
TRBD2 NA TRBJ2-3 TRBV5-1 TGCGCCAGCAGCTTGCCCGAACTAGCGGGGGGGCATGCCCCCCCAGATACGCAGTATTTT CASSLPELAGGHAPPDTQYF
NA NA TRBJ2-7 TRBV19 TGTGCCAGTATGGGCCAGGGGGGCTCCTACGAGCAGTACTTC CASMGQGGSYEQYF
TRBD1 NA TRBJ2-7 TRBV7-2 TGTGCCAGCAGCCTTGGACAGGGGAGGTACGAGCAGTACTTC CASSLGQGRYEQYF
TRBD2 NA TRBJ2-3 TRBV7-9 TGTGCCAGCAGCTTAGATAGGACTAGCGGGAGAACCCCAGATACGCAGTATTTT CASSLDRTSGRTPDTQYF
TRBD1 NA TRBJ1-6 TRBV7-3 TGTGCCAGCAGCCTCCTTGGACAGGGGCTGGATTCACCCCTCCACTTT CASSLLGQGLDSPLHF
TRBD1 NA TRBJ1-6 TRBV19 TGTGCCAGTAGTATCGACGACAGGGAAAATTCACCCCTCCACTTT CASSIDDRENSPLHF
TRBD2 NA TRBJ2-5 TRBV4-2 TGTGCCAGCAGCCAAACTAGCGGGATACAAGAGACCCAGTACTTC CASSQTSGIQETQYF
NA few TRBJ2-7 TRBV7-2 TGTGCCAGCAGCTTACGTTTGCACGAGCAGTACTTC CASSLRLHEQYF
TRBD1 NA TRBJ1-2 TRBV10-3 TGTGCCATCAGTCGGGACAGGGGTGATAACTATGGCTACACCTTC CAISRDRGDNYGYTF
NA NA TRBJ1-2 TRBV5-1 TGCGCCAGCACCGCTCAATCGAATGCGGGGCATGGCTACACCTTC CASTAQSNAGHGYTF
TRBD1 NA TRBJ1-5 TRBV27 TGTGCCAGCAGTTCCCGGACAGGGCCAAATCAGCCCCAACATTTT CASSSRTGPNQPQHF
TRBD1 NA TRBJ1-3 TRBV6-6 TGTGCCAGCAGTAGTACAGGGGGTTCACTAAGTAACACCATATATTTT CASSSTGGSLSNTIYF
TRBD2 NA TRBJ2-7 TRBV5-1 TGCGCCAGCAGCTTAGCGGCCCAAAGCGGGGTAGCCTACGAGCAGTACTTC CASSLAAQSGVAYEQYF